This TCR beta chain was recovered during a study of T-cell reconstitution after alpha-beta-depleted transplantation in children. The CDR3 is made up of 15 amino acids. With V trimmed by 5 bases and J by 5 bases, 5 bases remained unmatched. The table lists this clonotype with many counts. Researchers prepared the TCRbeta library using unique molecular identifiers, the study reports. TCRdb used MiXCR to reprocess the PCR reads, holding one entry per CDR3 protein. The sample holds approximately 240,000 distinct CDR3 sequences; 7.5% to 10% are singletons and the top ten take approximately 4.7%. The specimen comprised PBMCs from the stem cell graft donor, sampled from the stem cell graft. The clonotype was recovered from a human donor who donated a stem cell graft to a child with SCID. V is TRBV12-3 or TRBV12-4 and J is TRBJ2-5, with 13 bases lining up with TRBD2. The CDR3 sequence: CASSKLAGGRETQYF. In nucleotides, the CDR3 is TGTGCCAGCAGTAAACTAGCGGGGGGGCGGGAGACCCAGTACTTC.